Many counts were recorded for the clone carrying this TCR beta chain. Enrollees, roughly 18 to 95 years old, lived in about two dozen US areas. Germline loops: CDR1 GTSNPN, CDR2 SVGIG (reference sequence). The CDR3 totals 14 residues. Deletions cut 4 bases from V and 4 bases from J, with 16 bases between. The sample originates from a study of blood T cell repertoires in COVID-19. Across the whole study: Donors in Cohort 3 who had recovered were those with two negative PCRs, healthcare professional clearance, or resolution of their symptoms. T cells, B-cell-depleted T cells, or PBMCs provided the cDNA or gDNA that served as material.

Original processing methods: Reference gene primers were amplified, and this amplification served to estimate nucleated cell counts. Profiling relied on immunoSEQ multiplex PCR, and the TCRdb table lists in-frame clones only, not all of them. That table supplies the V and J calls and clone size; D and trimming were determined from the DNA. The repertoire includes about 150,000 clones, around 80% of them detected once, and around a fifth sits in the top ten. This receptor was taken from an older woman in a cohort exposed to, infected with or recovered from COVID-19 (not recorded which). This chain connects TRBV30 to TRBJ1-1; D not resolved. Sequences were obtained from PBMCs or T cells enriched from blood (not recorded which). The CDR3 DNA sequence: TGTGCCTGGAAAGGGAGCAGCTCGGGCACTGAAGCTTTCTTT. Encoded protein: CAWKGSSSGTEAFF.